The 4 T cell receptor beta chains presented below share a single source sample, sequenced in a study of T cells expressing NK-cell markers. From the 5' RACE reads, TCRdb lists one entry per CDR3 protein and no DNA. This table lists around 260,000 distinct CDR3 sequences. Sequencing was performed on blood T cells: a sorted CD56 or NKG2C T cell subset, CD4+ or CD8+ T cells, or bulk PBMC T cells (not recorded which). These receptors were obtained from a woman aged 18-70 years in good health.

V is TRBV6-5 and J is TRBJ2-5; as DNA is missing, the TRBD1 call by TCRdb cannot be tested. CDR3 length: 16 amino acids. Germline lookup yields CDR1 MNHEY and CDR2 SVGAGI. CDR3 loop: CASSFRQGGHQETQYF.

The genes are TRBV5-1 and TRBJ2-4; the TCRdb call, TRBD2, lacks DNA for checking. Germline CDR1 SGHRS, CDR2 YFSETQ. The CDR3 is 14 residues long. CDR3: CASSSGPPVNIQYF.

J is TRBJ2-7 and V is TRBV12-3 or TRBV12-4; TCRdb names TRBD1, which stays unverified in the absence of DNA. The CDR3 is made up of 14 amino acids. CDR3 protein: CASSLIRGRYEQYF.

The J gene is TRBJ2-1, the V gene TRBV18; TCRdb reports TRBD1, a call that lacks DNA to check it against. The CDR3 runs 16 residues. Germline V gene sequence: CDR1 KGHSH, CDR2 LQKENI. CDR3 region: CASSPETGVLLDEQFF.